This is a list of T cell receptor beta chains from one sample in a study of shared clonotypes between healthy human individuals. Only in-frame clones appear in the TCRdb table, and some are missing; sequencing was by immunoSEQ multiplex PCR. The sample consists of 450,000 to 650,000 clones, around 76% of them appearing once. Sequences were obtained from PBMCs. The origin of the receptors is a woman in her thirties or forties in good health. Some clones in this sample may be carry-over from other donors' samples. CDR3s include the opening cysteine and the closing phenylalanine or tryptophan. The D gene is left open where the match is weak. A row's size may be missing; if present it is once, few, many or a size class.

j_gene	v_gene	abundance	d_gene	CDR3aa	CDR3nt
TRBJ2-6	TRBV30	-	-	CAWSVGRTGANVLTF	TGTGCCTGGAGTGTAGGGCGTACTGGGGCCAACGTCCTGACTTTC
TRBJ1-4	TRBV6-5	few	-	CASSYAAREEKLFF	TGTGCCAGCAGTTACGCCGCCAGAGAGGAAAAACTGTTTTTT
TRBJ2-6	TRBV5-1	few	TRBD1	CASSPGTGVSGANVLTF	TGCGCCAGCAGCCCCGGGACAGGGGTGTCTGGGGCCAACGTCCTGACTTTC
TRBJ2-5	TRBV18	once	-	CASSPRRETQYF	TGTGCCAGCTCACCCCGACGGGAGACCCAGTACTTC
TRBJ2-2	TRBV5-4	few	TRBD2	CASSLGTSDTGELFF	TGTGCCAGCAGCTTAGGCACTAGCGACACCGGGGAGCTGTTTTTT
TRBJ2-3	TRBV7-7	-	-	CASSPSTGTDTQYF	TGTGCCAGCAGCCCATCGACAGGCACAGATACGCAGTATTTT
TRBJ1-1	TRBV30	-	-	CAWVKNLNTEAFF	TGTGCCTGGGTTAAAAACCTGAACACTGAAGCTTTCTTT
TRBJ2-7	TRBV6-1	-	-	CASSGGVTYEQYF	TGTGCCAGCAGTGGGGGCGTTACCTACGAGCAGTACTTC
TRBJ2-3	TRBV18	-	-	CASSPNGRSTDTQYF	TGTGCCAGCTCACCAAATGGGAGGTCCACAGATACGCAGTATTTT
TRBJ2-7	TRBV10-3	-	-	CAISESGHDYEQYF	TGTGCCATCAGTGAGTCGGGACACGACTACGAGCAGTACTTC
TRBJ2-7	TRBV29-1	-	TRBD1	CSVDDRGLGEQYF	TGCAGCGTTGACGACAGGGGGCTCGGCGAGCAGTACTTC
TRBJ2-5	TRBV5-1	-	TRBD2	CASSEGLAGNVPETQYF	TGCGCCAGCAGCGAAGGACTAGCGGGAAACGTTCCGGAGACCCAGTACTTC
TRBJ2-2	TRBV19	few	-	CASSLYRDTGELFF	TGTGCCAGTAGTCTTTACCGGGACACCGGGGAGCTGTTTTTT
TRBJ2-1	TRBV9	-	TRBD1	CASSPPKNTGDNEQFF	TGTGCCAGCAGCCCCCCGAAGAACACAGGGGACAATGAGCAGTTCTTC
TRBJ2-7	TRBV5-1	-	-	CASSLEVASYEQYF	TGCGCCAGCAGCTTGGAGGTAGCCTCCTACGAGCAGTACTTC
TRBJ1-4	TRBV29-1	-	-	CSVEVGTNEKLFF	TGCAGCGTTGAAGTAGGGACTAATGAAAAACTGTTTTTT
TRBJ2-7	TRBV4-1	-	TRBD1	CASSLGQGVTYKQYF	TGCGCCAGCAGCCTGGGACAGGGCGTAACCTACAAGCAGTACTTC
TRBJ2-3	TRBV7-8	-	-	CASSLGGPADTQYF	TGTGCCAGCAGCTTAGGCGGCCCGGCGGATACGCAGTATTTT
TRBJ2-1	TRBV7-8	-	TRBD2	CASSKRPGLAGAEQFF	TGTGCCAGCAGCAAACGACCGGGACTAGCGGGAGCTGAGCAGTTCTTC
TRBJ1-1	TRBV10-1	-	TRBD1	CASSLQGGNTEAFF	TGCGCCAGCAGTCTCCAGGGGGGGAACACTGAAGCTTTCTTT